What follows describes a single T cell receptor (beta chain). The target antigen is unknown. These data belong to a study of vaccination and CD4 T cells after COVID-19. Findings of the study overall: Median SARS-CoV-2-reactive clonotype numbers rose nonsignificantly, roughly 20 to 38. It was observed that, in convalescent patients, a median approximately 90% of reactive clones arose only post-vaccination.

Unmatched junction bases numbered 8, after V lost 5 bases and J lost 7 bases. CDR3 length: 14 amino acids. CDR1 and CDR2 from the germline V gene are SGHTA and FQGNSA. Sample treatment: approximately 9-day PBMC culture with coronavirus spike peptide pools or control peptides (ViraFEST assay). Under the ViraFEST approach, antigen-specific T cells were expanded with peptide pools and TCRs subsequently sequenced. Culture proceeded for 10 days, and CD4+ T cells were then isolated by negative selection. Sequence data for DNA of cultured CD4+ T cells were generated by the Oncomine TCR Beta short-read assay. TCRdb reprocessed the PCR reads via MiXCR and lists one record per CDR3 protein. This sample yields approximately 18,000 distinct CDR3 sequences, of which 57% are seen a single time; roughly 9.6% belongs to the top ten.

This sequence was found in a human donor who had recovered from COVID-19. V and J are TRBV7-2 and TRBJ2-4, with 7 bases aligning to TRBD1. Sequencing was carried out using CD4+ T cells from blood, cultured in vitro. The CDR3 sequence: CASSPGQAPNIQYF. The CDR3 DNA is TGTGCCAGCAGCCCTGGACAGGCTCCTAACATTCAGTACTTC.